The table lists the clone carrying this TCR beta chain with many counts. The data stem from a study of Graves' ophthalmopathy and Graves' hyperthyroidism. V gave up 3 bases and J gave up 1 base, with 12 bases separating them. Germline lookup yields CDR1 DFQATT and CDR2 SNEGSKA (reference sequence). The CDR3 runs to 14 residues. TCR beta CDR3 amplification used RNA transcripts. RT-PCR was first run with HTBI primers, then multiplex PCR in a second round. TCRdb re-derived calls from the multiplex PCR reads in MiXCR, one entry per CDR3 protein. The table has some 160,000 distinct CDR3 sequences, just under 40% seen once.

The sample taken for sequencing was peripheral blood. V gene TRBV20-1 combines with J gene TRBJ1-1, with D perhaps TRBD1 (5 bases). The receptor's source is a man in his thirties or forties with Graves' ophthalmopathy. CDR3 loop: CSASPGTQNTEAFF. The CDR3 DNA reads TGCAGTGCTAGTCCGGGGACTCAGAACACTGAAGCTTTCTTT.